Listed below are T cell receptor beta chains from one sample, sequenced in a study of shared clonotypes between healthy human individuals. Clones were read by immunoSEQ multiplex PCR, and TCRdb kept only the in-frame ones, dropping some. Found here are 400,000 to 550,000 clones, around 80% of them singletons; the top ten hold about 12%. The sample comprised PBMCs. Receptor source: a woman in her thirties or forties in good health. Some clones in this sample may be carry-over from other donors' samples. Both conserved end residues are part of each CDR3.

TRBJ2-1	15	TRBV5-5	CASSLKGTEYNEQFF
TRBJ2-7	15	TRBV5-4	CASSLAASGSYEQYF
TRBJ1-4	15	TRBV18	CASSPPTGANEKLFF
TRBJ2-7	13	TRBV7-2	CASSLGREYEQYF
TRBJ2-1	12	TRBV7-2	CASSSNYNEQFF
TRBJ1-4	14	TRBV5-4	CASSGGQANEKLFF
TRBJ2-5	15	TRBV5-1	CASSLFGQPQETQYF
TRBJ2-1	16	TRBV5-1	CASSLGGDTSYNEQFF
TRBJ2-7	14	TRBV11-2	CASSLGGEDWKQYF
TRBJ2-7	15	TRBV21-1	CASSPPRDCYDEQYF
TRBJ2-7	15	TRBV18	CASSPLAKSSYEQYF
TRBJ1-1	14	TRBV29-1	CSVALGTAGTEAFF
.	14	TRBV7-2	CASSLQGSSYEQYF
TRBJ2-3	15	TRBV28	CASSLLGGNTDTQYF
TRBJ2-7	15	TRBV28	CASSSTSGTSYEQYF
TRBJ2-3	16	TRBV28	CASMRSGRAGTDTQYF
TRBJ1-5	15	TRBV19	CASSPSGGINQPQHF
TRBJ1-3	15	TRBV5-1	CASSLNLNSGNTIYF
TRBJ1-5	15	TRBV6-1	CASSETQGPNQPQHF
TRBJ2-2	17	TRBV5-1	CASSALAGGPNTGELFF
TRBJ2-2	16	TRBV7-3	CASSLTRFANTGELFF
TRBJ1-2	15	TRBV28	CASSPTGGAHYGYTF
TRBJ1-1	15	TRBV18	CASSPPSRTNTEAFF
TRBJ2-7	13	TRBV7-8	CASSPQGVGEQYF
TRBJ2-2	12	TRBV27	CASSSGSGELFF
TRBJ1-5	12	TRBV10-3	CAISDGEQPQHF
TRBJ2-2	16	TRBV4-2	CASSSRAGRNTGELFF
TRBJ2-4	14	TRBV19	CASSTTGIGDIQYF
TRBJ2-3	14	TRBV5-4	CASSWDPGRDTQYF
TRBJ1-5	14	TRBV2	CASRGGQSNQPQHF
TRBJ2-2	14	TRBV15	CATSTGGGTGELFF
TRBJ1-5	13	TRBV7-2	CASSYRGSQPQHF
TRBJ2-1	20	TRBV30	CAWSVGAPLAGGPSYNEQFF
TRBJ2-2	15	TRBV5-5	CASTPGLTNTGELFF
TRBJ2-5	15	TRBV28	CASSGSTGAIKTQYF
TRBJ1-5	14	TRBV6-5	CASSHPGVVQPQHF
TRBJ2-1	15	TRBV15	CATSRDLRANNEQFF
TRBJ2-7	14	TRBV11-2	CASSLVRRTYEQYF
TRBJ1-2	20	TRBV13	CASSLGRGTAQNPTNYGYTF
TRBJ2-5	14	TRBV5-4	CASSWTGPTETQYF
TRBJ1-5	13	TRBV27	CASSLGQLQPQHF
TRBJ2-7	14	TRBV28	CASSVSGFPYEQYF